The sequence of this T cell receptor beta chain was determined in a study of cytomegalovirus exposure and HLA in healthy donors. Findings and caveats of the study: An analysis done earlier found most TCR beta V segments productive about 87% or about 30% of the time.

The PCR contained 60 Vbeta and 13 Jbeta primers. Some clones are missing from TCRdb's copy, which holds only in-frame ones; the method was immunoSEQ multiplex PCR. The sample yields around 150,000 clones, 60% to 80% seen once. CDR1 and CDR2 from the germline V gene are LNHNV and YYDKDF (reference sequence). The CDR3 has 14 residues. About this clone: Its antigen remains unknown. The junction differs from germline at one of its ends, possibly a read error. The same CDR3 arises from other DNA sequences in this sample as well.

The specimen sequenced was PBMCs. This receptor was obtained from a woman in her 50s in good health and CMV-seropositive. This chain links TRBV15 with TRBJ2-7, with D maybe TRBD2 (5 bases). The CDR3 region is CATKNSVHSYEQYF. In DNA, the CDR3 is TGTGCCACCAAAAATAGCGTTCACTCCTACGAGCAATACTTC.